This T cell receptor beta chain stems from a study of OX40 agonist ivuxolimab in advanced cancers. Study-level information: With ivuxolimab, an agonistic anti-OX40 (CD134) antibody, patients were treated. Dose-escalation patients' cancers were hepatocellular carcinoma, melanoma, renal cell or head and neck cancer.

The protocol was immunoSEQ multiplex PCR, while the TCRdb copy is restricted to in-frame clones and leaves out a portion. The table records tens of thousands of clones, 80% to 85% of them present only once. General observations from the study: The expanded peripheral T cells' antigen specificity was not determined.

About this clone itself: Its antigen is unknown.

This TCR came from an adult with an advanced solid tumor such as melanoma, head and neck, liver or kidney cancer. The starting material was CD4+ or CD8+ T cells sorted from blood, obtained in a trial of the OX40 agonist ivuxolimab.

The DNA of the CDR3 is TGTGCCAGCAGTCCGCCAGGGGGTATCGGGGACACCATATATTTT. Translating gives CASSPPGGIGDTIYF. V gene TRBV28 combines with J gene TRBJ1-3; 7 bases fit TRBD1. Trimming cost V 5 bases and J 8 bases; bases outside gene matches: 12. This CDR3 spans 15 amino acids. The V gene's germline CDR1 is MDHEN and CDR2 SYDVKM.